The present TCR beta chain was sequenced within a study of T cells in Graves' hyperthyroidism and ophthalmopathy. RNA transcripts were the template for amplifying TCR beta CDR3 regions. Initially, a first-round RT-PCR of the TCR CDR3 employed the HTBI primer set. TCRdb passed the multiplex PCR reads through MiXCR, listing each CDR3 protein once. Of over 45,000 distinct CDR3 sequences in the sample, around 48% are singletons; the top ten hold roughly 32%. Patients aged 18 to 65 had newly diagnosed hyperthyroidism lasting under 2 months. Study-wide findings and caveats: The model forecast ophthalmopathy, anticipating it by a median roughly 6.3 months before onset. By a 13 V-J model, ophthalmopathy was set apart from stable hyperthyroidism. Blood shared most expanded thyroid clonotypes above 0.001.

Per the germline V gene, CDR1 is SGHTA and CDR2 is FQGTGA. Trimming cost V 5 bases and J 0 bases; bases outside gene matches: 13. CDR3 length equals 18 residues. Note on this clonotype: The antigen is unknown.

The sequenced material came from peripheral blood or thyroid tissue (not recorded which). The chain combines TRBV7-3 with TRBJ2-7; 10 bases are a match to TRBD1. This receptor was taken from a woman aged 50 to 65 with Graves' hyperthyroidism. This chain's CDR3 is CASSPGTGDRRNSYEQYF. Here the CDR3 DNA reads TGTGCCAGCAGCCCCGGGACAGGGGACCGGCGAAACTCCTACGAGCAGTACTTC.